This passage covers 3 T cell receptor beta chains from one sample sequenced in a study of blood T cell repertoires in COVID-19. Assay: immunoSEQ multiplex PCR; the TCRdb copy retains only in-frame clones and omits some. In the table there are 250,000 to 350,000 clones, about 90% of which are singletons. The sequenced sample consisted of peripheral blood. Receptors were obtained from a woman aged 45 to 65 with COVID-19, enrolled during active disease.

J is TRBJ1-5 and V is TRBV19, with D hard to call. This CDR3 has 14 amino acids. V lost 3 bases and J 3 bases, leaving 9 bases between the germline ends. Germline V CDR1 and CDR2: LNHDA, SQIVND (reference sequence). This CDR3 reads CASSMTATNQPQHF. The CDR3, as DNA: TGTGCCAGTAGTATGACTGCGACCAATCAGCCCCAGCATTTT.

This chain uses TRBV29-1 with TRBJ2-1; 8 positions match TRBD1. Per the germline V gene, CDR1 is SQVTM and CDR2 is ANQGSEA. After removal of 6 bases from V and 6 bases from J, the junction contained 1 base not matched to a gene. The CDR3 consists of 11 residues. The CDR3 nucleotides are TGCAGCGTCGGACAGGGCAATGAGCAGTTCTTC. Its protein is CSVGQGNEQFF.

The chain recombines TRBV7-2 with TRBJ2-1; the match to TRBD2 covers 7 bases. The CDR3 is made up of 12 amino acids. Germline CDR1 SGHTA, CDR2 FQGNSA. The ends lost 2 bases at V and 15 bases at J; junction bases unmatched: 7. In nucleotides, the CDR3 is TGTGCCAGCAGCTTAACCGGGACTACCGCGTTCTTC. Translated, it gives CASSLTGTTAFF.